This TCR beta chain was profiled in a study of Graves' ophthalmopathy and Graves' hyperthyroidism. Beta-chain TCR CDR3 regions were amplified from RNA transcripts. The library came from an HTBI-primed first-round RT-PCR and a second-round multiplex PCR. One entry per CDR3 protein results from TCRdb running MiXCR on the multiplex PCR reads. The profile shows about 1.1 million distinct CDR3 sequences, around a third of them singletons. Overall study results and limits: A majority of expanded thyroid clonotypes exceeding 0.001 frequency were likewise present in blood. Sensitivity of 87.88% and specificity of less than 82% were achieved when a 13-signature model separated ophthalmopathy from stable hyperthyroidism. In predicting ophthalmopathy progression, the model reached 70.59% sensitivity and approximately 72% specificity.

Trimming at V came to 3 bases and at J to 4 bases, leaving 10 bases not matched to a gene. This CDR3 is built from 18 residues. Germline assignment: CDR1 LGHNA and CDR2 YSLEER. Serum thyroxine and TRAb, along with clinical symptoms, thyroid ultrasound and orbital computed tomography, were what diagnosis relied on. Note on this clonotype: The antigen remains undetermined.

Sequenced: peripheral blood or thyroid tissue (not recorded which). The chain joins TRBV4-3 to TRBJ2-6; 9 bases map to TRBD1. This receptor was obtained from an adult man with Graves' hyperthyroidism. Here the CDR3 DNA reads TGCGCCAGCAGCCAGGCGACAGGGGGGTTTTCGGGGGCCAACGTCCTGACTTTC. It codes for CASSQATGGFSGANVLTF.